This passage covers 21 T cell receptor beta chains from one sample sequenced in a study of cytomegalovirus exposure and HLA in healthy donors (dated by TCRdb to the late 2010s). Libraries came from the immunoSEQ multiplex PCR assay. The multiplex PCR relied on a mix of 60 forward primers for TCR Vbeta segments and 13 reverse primers for TCR Jbeta segments. TCRdb mirrors the immuneACCESS table, restricted to in-frame sequences. Some clones are absent from its copies; in checked studies, under half trace to an unresolved V gene, and the reason for the others is unknown. Counted in this sample were 150,000 to 200,000 clones; about 12% of them appeared once. Of the sample, over 6.5% falls within the top ten clones. The specimen was PBMCs. These receptors all come from a man over 45 in good health and CMV-seropositive.

This clone was seen a handful of times. The chain uses TRBV19 and TRBJ2-1, with D possibly being TRBD2 (5 bases). The germline V gene has CDR1 LNHDA and CDR2 SQIVND (reference sequence). The CDR3 is 14 amino acids. V was cut by 2 bases and J by 6 bases, with 11 bases left in between. CDR3 sequence (DNA): TGTGCCAGTAGTATAAACGGGATCGGCAATGAGCAGTTCTTC. It specifies CASSINGIGNEQFF.

This chain connects TRBV10-2 to TRBJ2-7, with TRBD2 matching 8 bases. In germline, CDR1 is WSHSY, CDR2 SAAADI. J lost 4 bases, V lost 3 bases, and 5 bases had no gene match. The CDR3 has 14 residues. CDR3 residues: CASSEGGGQYEQYV. CDR3 nucleotides: TGCGCCAGCAGTGAAGGCGGGGGGCAATACGAGCAGTACGTC.

This clone appeared once. CDR3 in amino acids: CASSLAAQETQYF. CDR3 nucleotides: TGTGCCAGCAGCTTAGCAGCCCAAGAGACCCAGTACTTC. This chain joins TRBV11-1 and TRBJ2-5; D gene uncertain. This CDR3 is built from 13 residues. Germline V gene sequence: CDR1 SGHAT, CDR2 FQDESV (reference sequence). The V end was cut by 0 bases, the J end by 1 base, with 3 bases between.

This clone was counted only a few times. The chain links TRBV5-8 to TRBJ2-1, with D hard to call. Trimming removed 0 bases at V and 0 bases at J, with 13 bases between. This CDR3 is 17 amino acids long. CDR1 and CDR2 from the germline V gene are SGHTS and YDEGEE. This CDR3 is CASSLALDLSSYNEQFF. CDR3 DNA: TGTGCCAGCAGCTTGGCGTTAGACTTGAGCTCCTACAATGAGCAGTTCTTC.

This clone was observed at least ten times. The V and J genes are TRBV5-4 and TRBJ2-1; D not certain. The germline CDR1 and CDR2 sequences are SGHNT and YYREEE (reference sequence). The CDR3 consists of 15 residues. Trimming took off 5 bases at V and 4 bases at J, with 16 bases between the two ends. The CDR3 loop reads CASSRVSTEYNEQFF. In DNA, the CDR3 is TGTGCCAGCAGTCGGGTTTCGACTGAGTACAATGAGCAGTTCTTC.

The table lists this clone with a few counts. The chain uses TRBV5-1 and TRBJ1-1; D perhaps matches TRBD1 (5 bases). CDR1 and CDR2 (germline): SGHRS, YFSETQ. V lost 0 bases and J lost 0, with 12 bases in between. This CDR3 has 16 amino acids. The CDR3 DNA follows: TGCGCCAGCAGCTTGGCGGCAGGGCAACTGAACACTGAAGCTTTCTTT. It is translated as CASSLAAGQLNTEAFF.

The V and J genes are TRBV29-1 and TRBJ2-3, with 7 bases lining up with TRBD1. CDR3 length: 12 amino acids. V was clipped by 3 bases and J by 6 bases; unmatched bases: 3. Germline CDR1 is SQVTM and CDR2 is ANQGSEA. The CDR3 DNA reads as TGCAGCGTTGACCGGGGACAGGATACGCAGTATTTT. It encodes CSVDRGQDTQYF.

In its sample, this clone was seen once. The germline gene is not matched at one end of the junction; a read error may be the cause. In nucleotides, the CDR3 is TGTGCCAGCACCCTCCTCGGGGTAAACTATGGCCACACCTTC. Protein: CASTLLGVNYGHTF. The gene calls are TRBV2 and TRBJ1-2; D remains ambiguous. The CDR3 runs 14 residues. Looked up from germline, CDR1 is SNHLY and CDR2 is FYNNEI.

V and J are TRBV4-2 and TRBJ2-1; no clear D gene. V lost 0 bases and J 0 bases, leaving 6 bases between the germline ends. The length of the CDR3 is 15 residues. Germline values: CDR1 LGHNA, CDR2 YNFKEQ. CDR3 region: CASSQDLNSYNEQFF. The CDR3 DNA reads TGTGCCAGCAGCCAAGATCTTAACTCCTACAATGAGCAGTTCTTC.

This clone occurred a few times. The chain recombines TRBV11-3 with TRBJ2-5; 9 bases agree with TRBD2. The CDR3 totals 16 residues. V shed 4 bases, J shed 4 bases, and the junction held 10 bases outside the gene matches. Germline V CDR1 and CDR2: SGHNT, YENEEA. CDR3 DNA sequence: TGTGCCAGCAGCTACGAAGCGGCGGGGGGGCGAGAGACCCAGTACTTC. Amino acid sequence: CASSYEAAGGRETQYF. Drawing the rest from reference TRBV11-3 and TRBJ2-5, the complete variable domain is EAGVVQSPRYKIIEKKQPVAFWCNPISGHNTLYWYLQNLGQGPELLIRYENEEAVDDSQLPKDRFSAERLKGVDSTLKIQPAELGDSAVYLCASSYEAAGGRETQYFGPGTRLLVL.

This chain links TRBV5-1 with TRBJ2-3, with TRBD1 as a possible D gene (6 bases). This CDR3 contains 14 residues. Germline V gene data show CDR1 as SGHRS and CDR2 as YFSETQ. Trimming stripped 4 bases from V and 2 bases from J, with 11 bases between. The CDR3 spells CASSRRGDTDTQYF. The CDR3 nucleotides are TGCGCCAGCAGCCGCAGGGGTGACACAGATACGCAGTATTTT.

The V call is TRBV25-1, the J call TRBJ2-1; 9 positions agree with TRBD1. The CDR3 has 15 residues. V shed 4 bases, J shed 5 bases, and the junction held 6 bases outside the gene matches. From germline, CDR1 is MGHDK and CDR2 SYGVNS. The CDR3, as DNA: TGTGCCAGCAGTGGACAGGACAGGGGACACAATGAGCAGTTCTTC. Its protein product is CASSGQDRGHNEQFF.

This clone has only a few counts. The chain has TRBV5-1 and TRBJ2-3; D is undetermined. The V end was cut by 0 bases, the J end by 0 bases, with 8 bases between. Looked up from germline, CDR1 is SGHRS and CDR2 is YFSETQ. CDR3 length equals 15 residues. In DNA, the CDR3 is TGCGCCAGCAGCTTGGAGGCCAGGAGCACAGATACGCAGTATTTT. Translated, it gives CASSLEARSTDTQYF.

The table lists this clone with a few counts. The rearrangement uses TRBV7-3 and TRBJ2-3; D remains unclear. Trimming left V 6 bases short and J 0 bases short, with 13 bases between. The CDR3 is 15 residues long. Germline V gives CDR1 SGHTA, CDR2 FQGTGA. This CDR3 is CASSKQLTSTDTQYF. The CDR3 DNA reads TGTGCCAGCAGTAAACAGCTTACTAGCACAGATACGCAGTATTTT.

V gene TRBV9 combines with J gene TRBJ1-2; 8 bases are a match to TRBD1. The J segment lost 4 bases and the V segment lost 3 bases, leaving 8 bases of the junction unmatched. This CDR3 is built from 15 residues. Germline V lookup: CDR1 SGDLS, CDR2 YYNGEE. CDR3 DNA sequence: TGTGCCAGCAGCGCAAGGACAGGGCCCATCTATGGCTACACCTTC. Protein product: CASSARTGPIYGYTF.

This clone came up a few times. The J gene is TRBJ1-1, the V gene TRBV6-6; perhaps TRBD1 as D (6 bases). The CDR3 runs 13 residues. Germline V CDR1 and CDR2: MNHNY, SVGAGI (reference sequence). V lost 8 bases and J lost 1, with 11 bases in between. The CDR3 loop reads CASPDRENTEAFF. The CDR3 DNA reads as TGTGCCAGCCCGGACAGAGAGAACACTGAAGCTTTCTTT.

This clone was picked up a small number of times. The gene calls are TRBV4-2 and TRBJ2-1; 9 bases fit TRBD1. This CDR3 region has 16 residues. Looked up from germline, CDR1 is LGHNA and CDR2 is YNFKEQ. Trimming at V came to 4 bases and at J to 9 bases, leaving 13 bases not matched to a gene. The CDR3 reads CASSLDTGTGLSEQFF. The CDR3 nucleotides are TGTGCCAGCAGCCTTGACACCGGGACAGGGCTTAGTGAGCAGTTCTTC.

The chain has TRBV6-1 and TRBJ1-2, with 9 bases lining up with TRBD1. The junction had 8 bases not matched to a gene; V was cut back by 4 bases and J by 2 bases. CDR3 length equals 16 residues. CDR1 and CDR2 from the germline V gene are MNHNS and SASEGT. The chain's CDR3 is CASSGSRDRVNYGYTF. DNA for the CDR3: TGTGCCAGCAGTGGGTCCCGGGACAGGGTGAACTATGGCTACACCTTC.

This clone was detected a few times. The chain combines TRBV7-9 with TRBJ1-4; 7 bases align to TRBD1. J was trimmed by 6 bases and V by 5 bases; bases with no gene match: 3. Germline V gives CDR1 SEHNR, CDR2 FQNEAQ (reference sequence). The length of the CDR3 is 13 residues. The CDR3 nucleotides read TGTGCCAGCAGCCGCGGGACAGATGAAAAACTGTTTTTT. It is translated as CASSRGTDEKLFF.

The chain uses TRBV6-1 and TRBJ2-7; 9 nucleotides align to TRBD1. V lost 7 bases, J lost 5 bases, and 9 bases stayed unmatched. From germline, CDR1 is MNHNS and CDR2 SASEGT. CDR3 length equals 14 residues. CDR3 nucleotide sequence: TGTGCCAGCACCCGGACAGGGGTGCCCCACGAGCAGTACTTC. Translating gives CASTRTGVPHEQYF.

This clone was counted only a few times. The chain is built from TRBV5-1 and TRBJ2-7, with D tentatively TRBD2 (6 bases). Germline CDR1 SGHRS, CDR2 YFSETQ. Trimming left V 3 bases short and J 0 bases short, with 19 bases between. The CDR3 has 17 amino acids. The CDR3 nucleotides are TGCGCCAGCAGCTGGAAAATCGGGACTGGGAGCTCCTACGAGCAGTACGTC. Translating it yields CASSWKIGTGSSYEQYV.